These 20 T cell receptor beta chains share one sample of origin, sequenced in a study of blood T cell repertoires in COVID-19. Some clones are missing from TCRdb's copy, which holds only in-frame ones; the method was immunoSEQ multiplex PCR. The table lists 210,000 or so clones, about nine tenths of them singletons. Sequencing input: peripheral blood. These receptors were taken from a man aged 35-49 years with acute or convalescent COVID-19.

This clone was seen only once. The J gene is TRBJ1-2, the V gene TRBV5-1; 7 positions agree with TRBD1. The CDR3 loop spans 13 amino acids. The V gene's germline CDR1 is SGHRS and CDR2 YFSETQ. Losses at the gene ends were 1 base for V and 5 bases for J; bases not matched to a gene: 2. The CDR3 region has the DNA TGCGCCAGCAGCTTGACAGGGGAATATGGCTACACCTTC. Its translation: CASSLTGEYGYTF. The variable domain in full, completed from reference TRBV5-1 and TRBJ1-2, reads KAGVTQTPRYLIKTRGQQVTLSCSPISGHRSVSWYQQTPGQGLQFLFEYFSETQRNKGNFPGRFSGRQFSNSRSEMNVSTLELGDSALYLCASSLTGEYGYTFGSGTRLTVV.

This chain connects TRBV11-2 to TRBJ2-1, with 13 bases that match TRBD2. This CDR3 region has 16 residues. V lost 6 bases and J lost 0; bases outside the gene matches: 2. Germline CDR1 SGHAT, CDR2 FQNNGV. CDR3 sequence reads: CASRLAGGASYNEQFF. As DNA, the CDR3 is TGTGCCAGCAGACTAGCGGGGGGGGCCTCCTACAATGAGCAGTTCTTC. The full variable domain, its missing parts supplied by reference TRBV11-2 and TRBJ2-1, is EAGVAQSPRYKIIEKRQSVAFWCNPISGHATLYWYQQILGQGPKLLIQFQNNGVVDDSQLPKDRFSAERLKGVDSTLKIQPAKLEDSAVYLCASRLAGGASYNEQFFGPGTRLTVL.

This sequence joins TRBV28 and TRBJ1-2; a weak D match, TRBD1 (6 bases). The CDR3 consists of 16 residues. Germline V gene lookup returns CDR1 MDHEN and CDR2 SYDVKM. Trimming pared 4 bases from V and 2 bases from J, leaving 17 bases between. CDR3 sequence (DNA): TGTGCCAGCAGTTCCCCCCGAGGGGGTCGAAACTATGGCTACACCTTC. It is translated as CASSSPRGGRNYGYTF.

This clone was observed once. This sample includes further DNA sequences coding for the same CDR3. The CDR3 loop reads CASSLAQGSNQPQHF. CDR3 DNA: TGTGCCAGCAGCTTAGCTCAGGGGAGCAATCAGCCCCAGCATTTT. The chain employs TRBV7-2 and TRBJ1-5, with D possibly matching TRBD1 (6 bases). Germline CDR1 is SGHTA and CDR2 is FQGNSA. CDR3 length equals 15 residues. Deletions cut 0 bases from V and 1 base from J, with 7 bases between.

The chain carries TRBV4-3 and TRBJ1-3; a weak D match, TRBD1 (5 bases). This CDR3 comprises 15 residues. Germline-derived CDR1 and CDR2 are LGHNA and YSLEER. V was clipped by 0 bases and J by 7 bases, with 13 bases between them. The CDR3 spells CASSQETGARNTIYF. CDR3 nucleotide sequence: TGCGCCAGCAGCCAAGAAACAGGAGCGAGGAACACCATATATTTT.

J is TRBJ1-4 and V is TRBV5-4; D might be TRBD1 (5 bases). The CDR3 sequence is 14 residues long. From germline, CDR1 is SGHNT and CDR2 YYREEE (reference sequence). The V and J ends lost 0 bases and 7 bases respectively, with 10 bases between them. As DNA, the CDR3 is TGTGCCAGCAGCTTGGGTCAGGGTTTTGAAAAACTGTTTTTT. This codes for CASSLGQGFEKLFF.

The chain couples TRBV5-4 to TRBJ1-6; TRBD1 is a possible D gene (5 bases). Germline V gene lookup returns CDR1 SGHNT and CDR2 YYREEE (reference sequence). This CDR3 spans 16 amino acids. Trimming removed 0 bases from V and 8 bases from J, with 15 bases in between. CDR3 coding DNA: TGTGCCAGCAGCTTGGTTACAGGTACTGGGGATTCACCCCTCCACTTT. It specifies CASSLVTGTGDSPLHF.

The chain combines TRBV2 with TRBJ1-6; D unclear. Per the germline V gene, CDR1 is SNHLY and CDR2 is FYNNEI. The CDR3 runs to 13 residues. The germline V and J ends were trimmed by 7 bases and 9 bases, with 13 bases remaining between them. For the CDR3, the DNA is TGTGCCAGCAAGACTGAAGGTACTTCACCCCTCCACTTT. The encoded protein is CASKTEGTSPLHF. Combining the CDR3 with reference TRBV2 and TRBJ1-6 gives the whole variable domain EPEVTQTPSHQVTQMGQEVILRCVPISNHLYFYWYRQILGQKVEFLVSFYNNEISEKSEIFDDQFSVERPDGSNFTLKIRSTKLEDSAMYFCASKTEGTSPLHFGNGTRLTVT.

This clone was recorded only once. CDR3 nucleotide sequence: TGTGCCAGCAGCGTAGCACGGGAACGAGATACGCAGTATTTT. Its translation: CASSVARERDTQYF. V gene TRBV9 combines with J gene TRBJ2-3, with D possibly matching TRBD2 (5 bases). CDR3 length equals 14 residues. Trimming removed 0 bases at V and 5 bases at J, with 10 bases between. Germline assignment: CDR1 SGDLS and CDR2 YYNGEE.

The chain has TRBV30 and TRBJ1-5; 10 bases agree with TRBD1. The germline gives CDR1 GTSNPN, CDR2 SVGIG (reference sequence). CDR3 size: 14 residues. After removal of 0 bases from V and 6 bases from J, the junction contained 2 bases not matched to a gene. The CDR3 DNA reads as TGTGCCTGGAGTGTGACAGGGGGCGGTCAGCCCCAGCATTTT. Amino acids: CAWSVTGGGQPQHF.

V usage is TRBV4-3 and J usage is TRBJ1-1; 8 nucleotides align to TRBD1. The trim removed 0 bases at V and 11 bases at J, leaving 2 bases unmatched. Germline CDR1 LGHNA, CDR2 YSLEER. The CDR3 runs 12 residues. The CDR3 reads CASSQDRGPAFF. The DNA for the CDR3 is TGCGCCAGCAGCCAAGACAGGGGGCCGGCTTTCTTT.

The chain carries TRBV19 and TRBJ2-5; 10 nucleotides agree with TRBD1. This CDR3 has 13 residues. Germline V gene data show CDR1 as LNHDA and CDR2 as SQIVND (reference sequence). With V trimmed by 6 bases and J by 7 bases, 5 bases remained unmatched. The CDR3 sequence: CASSLRTGGTQYF. As DNA, the CDR3 is TGTGCCAGTAGCCTTCGGACAGGGGGGACCCAGTACTTC.

J is TRBJ2-3 and V is TRBV27; 8 bases map to TRBD2. CDR1 and CDR2 (germline): MNHEY, SMNVEV (reference sequence). This CDR3 comprises 15 residues. With 3 bases clipped from V and 3 bases from J, the junction kept 5 bases outside the gene matches. Here the CDR3 DNA reads TGTGCCAGCAGTTTGCAGCGGGGGAGAACAGATACGCAGTATTTT. Protein sequence: CASSLQRGRTDTQYF.

This clone was seen a handful of times. The identical CDR3 is also encoded by other nucleotide sequences in the sample. The chain recombines TRBV3-1 (or the pseudogene TRBV3-2) with TRBJ2-2; D gene ambiguous. Germline CDR1 LGHDT, CDR2 YNNKEL (reference sequence). CDR3 size: 13 residues. Trimming left V 1 base short and J 7 bases short, with 7 bases between. The CDR3: CASSQVSGGELFF. The CDR3 DNA sequence: TGTGCCAGCAGCCAAGTTTCGGGCGGGGAGCTGTTTTTT.

J is TRBJ1-1 and V is TRBV5-5; 9 nucleotides match TRBD1. The CDR3 loop spans 13 amino acids. Germline V lookup: CDR1 SGHKS, CDR2 YYEKEE (reference sequence). The J segment lost 7 bases and the V segment lost 3 bases, leaving 4 bases of the junction unmatched. The CDR3: CASSSTGQGEAFF. DNA of the CDR3: TGTGCCAGCAGCTCAACGGGACAGGGTGAAGCTTTCTTT.

This clone appeared a few times. The V gene is TRBV7-9, the J gene TRBJ2-7; D unclear. The CDR3 sequence is 13 residues long. Trimming took 1 base from V and 3 from J, leaving 7 bases between them. Germline lookup yields CDR1 SEHNR and CDR2 FQNEAQ (reference sequence). CDR3 protein: CASSLVESYEQYF. The CDR3 DNA reads TGTGCCAGCAGCTTAGTGGAGAGCTACGAGCAGTACTTC. Full variable domain (missing parts from reference TRBV7-9 and TRBJ2-7): DTGVSQNPRHKITKRGQNVTFRCDPISEHNRLYWYRQTLGQGPEFLTYFQNEAQLEKSRLLSDRFSAERPKGSFSTLEIQRTEQGDSAMYLCASSLVESYEQYFGPGTRLTVT.

The J gene is TRBJ1-6, the V gene TRBV5-4; 10 bases map to TRBD1. Germline loops: CDR1 SGHNT, CDR2 YYREEE (reference sequence). This CDR3 spans 18 amino acids. Germline trimming cut 4 bases from V and 9 bases from J; bases unmatched to any gene: 16. Here the CDR3 DNA reads TGTGCCAGCAGCCCGTCCCGGGACAGGGGCCGGGGGAGTTCACCCCTCCACTTT. Translation: CASSPSRDRGRGSSPLHF. Together with reference TRBV5-4 and TRBJ1-6, the CDR3 gives the full variable domain: ETGVTQSPTHLIKTRGQQVTLRCSSQSGHNTVSWYQQALGQGPQFIFQYYREEENGRGNFPPRFSGLQFPNYSSELNVNALELDDSALYLCASSPSRDRGRGSSPLHFGNGTRLTVT.

The CDR3 region has the DNA TGCGCCAGCAGCTTGGGGACTAGATACACCGGGGAGCTGTTTTTT. Translation: CASSLGTRYTGELFF. This chain joins TRBV5-1 and TRBJ2-2, with TRBD2 identical over 7 bases. With 0 bases clipped from V and 3 bases from J, the junction kept 2 bases outside the gene matches. This CDR3 is built from 15 residues. Germline-derived CDR1 and CDR2 are SGHRS and YFSETQ. Using reference TRBV5-1 and TRBJ2-2 for the parts outside the CDR3, the full variable domain is KAGVTQTPRYLIKTRGQQVTLSCSPISGHRSVSWYQQTPGQGLQFLFEYFSETQRNKGNFPGRFSGRQFSNSRSEMNVSTLELGDSALYLCASSLGTRYTGELFFGEGSRLTVL.

The chain uses TRBV27 and TRBJ1-1, with D possibly TRBD1 on 6 matching bases. The CDR3 totals 13 residues. Germline CDR1 MNHEY, CDR2 SMNVEV (reference sequence). Trimming took off 7 bases at V and 5 bases at J, with 14 bases between the two ends. CDR3 bases: TGTGCCAGCATTAATACAGGGTTAACTGAAGCTTTCTTT. Translated, it gives CASINTGLTEAFF.

V gene TRBV7-2 combines with J gene TRBJ2-7; D may be TRBD1 (6 bases). Germline CDR1 reads SGHTA; CDR2 reads FQGNSA. The CDR3 totals 14 residues. V lost 5 bases to trimming and J lost 2 bases, with 13 bases between them. The DNA for the CDR3 is TGTGCCAGCAGCCGCGACAGGAGAACCTACGAGCAGTACTTC. This codes for CASSRDRRTYEQYF.